The rows below give T cell receptor beta chains drawn from one sample of a study of shared clonotypes between healthy human individuals. Using immunoSEQ multiplex PCR, the repertoire was profiled, and TCRdb retains in-frame clones only, with some absent. Of about 1.4 million clones detected, around 97% appear once; the ten largest clones hold about 1%. Material for sequencing was naive CD4+ T cells sorted from blood. These TCRs come from a man younger than 40 in good health. The CDR3 runs from the conserved cysteine through the conserved F or W. Fields, in order: clone size, D gene, V gene, J gene, CDR3 DNA, CDR3 protein. The D gene is left open where the match is weak. Size is omitted from some rows. Given values are once, few, many or a class for expanded clones.

clone_size: .; d_call: .; v_call: TRBV7-2; j_call: TRBJ2-1; cdr3_nt: TGTGCCAGCAGCTTAGTGATCTCGGCCGCTGAGCAGTTCTTC; cdr3_aa: CASSLVISAAEQFF
clone_size: .; d_call: .; v_call: TRBV28; j_call: TRBJ1-1; cdr3_nt: TGTGCCAGCAGTGGCCTCGGGGCAGCGGGGGCTTTCTTT; cdr3_aa: CASSGLGAAGAFF
clone_size: .; d_call: TRBD2; v_call: TRBV7-8; j_call: TRBJ2-7; cdr3_nt: TGTGCCAGCAGCTTAGATCTTGGGACTAGTCGCTACGAGCAGTACTTC; cdr3_aa: CASSLDLGTSRYEQYF
clone_size: .; d_call: .; v_call: TRBV11-2; j_call: TRBJ2-2; cdr3_nt: TGTGCCAGCAGCTTAGATCTCAGAGTGAGGGGGACCGGGGAGCTGTTTTTT; cdr3_aa: CASSLDLRVRGTGELFF
clone_size: .; d_call: .; v_call: TRBV4-1; j_call: TRBJ2-3; cdr3_nt: TGCGCCAGCAGTTTGGGAACGCTCACAGATACGCAGTATTTT; cdr3_aa: CASSLGTLTDTQYF
clone_size: .; d_call: TRBD2; v_call: TRBV6-1; j_call: TRBJ2-5; cdr3_nt: TGTGCCAGCAGGAGAGCGGGAGTAAGGGAGACCCAGTACTTC; cdr3_aa: CASRRAGVRETQYF
clone_size: .; d_call: .; v_call: TRBV15; j_call: TRBJ2-2; cdr3_nt: TGTGCCACCAGCAGAGGACTGGGGAACACCGGGGAGCTGTTTTTT; cdr3_aa: CATSRGLGNTGELFF
clone_size: .; d_call: .; v_call: TRBV5-8; j_call: TRBJ2-6; cdr3_nt: TGTGCCAGCAGCTTGTTCGGGGCCAACGTCCTGACTTTC; cdr3_aa: CASSLFGANVLTF
clone_size: .; d_call: .; v_call: TRBV10-1; j_call: TRBJ2-2; cdr3_nt: TGCGCCAGCAATACAGAGTGGGAGCTGTTTTTT; cdr3_aa: CASNTEWELFF
clone_size: once; d_call: .; v_call: TRBV5-1; j_call: TRBJ2-3; cdr3_nt: TGCGCCAGCAGCTTGGTCGCGGGATTCTCAGATACGCAGTATTTT; cdr3_aa: CASSLVAGFSDTQYF
clone_size: .; d_call: TRBD2; v_call: TRBV6-1; j_call: TRBJ2-5; cdr3_nt: TGTGCCAGCAGGCCGGGACTAGCATCAGAGACCCAGTACTTC; cdr3_aa: CASRPGLASETQYF
clone_size: .; d_call: TRBD1; v_call: TRBV18; j_call: TRBJ2-1; cdr3_nt: TGTGCCAGCTCACCGAGCCGACAGGGGGTAAATGAGCAGTTCTTC; cdr3_aa: CASSPSRQGVNEQFF
clone_size: .; d_call: TRBD1; v_call: TRBV5-1; j_call: TRBJ1-3; cdr3_nt: TGCGCCAGCAGCTTGGCCGGAGGGGACAGCTCTGGAAACACCATATATTTT; cdr3_aa: CASSLAGGDSSGNTIYF
clone_size: .; d_call: TRBD2; v_call: TRBV5-1; j_call: TRBJ2-3; cdr3_nt: TGCGCCAGCAGGGCGGGAGGCCCAGATACGCAGTATTTT; cdr3_aa: CASRAGGPDTQYF
clone_size: .; d_call: .; v_call: TRBV11-2; j_call: TRBJ1-1; cdr3_nt: TGTGCCAGCAGCGGACGCCGACAGGCCTATGAAGCTTTCTTT; cdr3_aa: CASSGRRQAYEAFF
clone_size: .; d_call: TRBD1; v_call: TRBV11-2; j_call: TRBJ2-1; cdr3_nt: TGTGCCAGCAGGATCGACAGGGGGCCCTACAATGAGCAGTTCTTC; cdr3_aa: CASRIDRGPYNEQFF
clone_size: .; d_call: .; v_call: TRBV7-2; j_call: TRBJ2-7; cdr3_nt: TGTGCCAGCAGCACCCGAGGGGCAGCCCCCTCGTACGAGCAGTACTTC; cdr3_aa: CASSTRGAAPSYEQYF
clone_size: .; d_call: TRBD2; v_call: TRBV5-1; j_call: TRBJ2-7; cdr3_nt: TGCGCCAGCAGCTCCGGGACTAGCGGGGGGGCACCCTACGAGCAGTACTTC; cdr3_aa: CASSSGTSGGAPYEQYF
clone_size: .; d_call: .; v_call: TRBV4-1; j_call: TRBJ2-7; cdr3_nt: TGCGCCAGCAGCCAAAACAGGGCCGCCCGGGACGAGCAGTACTTC; cdr3_aa: CASSQNRAARDEQYF
clone_size: .; d_call: .; v_call: TRBV5-1; j_call: TRBJ2-3; cdr3_nt: TGCGCCAGCAGCTTTAAGTTAGATACGCAGTATTTT; cdr3_aa: CASSFKLDTQYF
clone_size: .; d_call: TRBD2; v_call: TRBV18; j_call: TRBJ2-7; cdr3_nt: TGTGCCAGCTCACAAATAGCGGGAGGTGCGTCCTACGAGCAGTACTTC; cdr3_aa: CASSQIAGGASYEQYF
clone_size: .; d_call: TRBD1; v_call: TRBV18; j_call: TRBJ1-5; cdr3_nt: TGTGCCAGCTCATCGACAACGTCAGGGGGGCGGAATCAGCCCCAGCATTTT; cdr3_aa: CASSSTTSGGRNQPQHF
clone_size: .; d_call: .; v_call: TRBV14; j_call: TRBJ2-5; cdr3_nt: TGTGCCAGCAGCCGAAATTGGGAGACCCAGTACTTC; cdr3_aa: CASSRNWETQYF
clone_size: .; d_call: TRBD1; v_call: TRBV30; j_call: TRBJ2-2; cdr3_nt: TGTGCCTGTAAAAGTGACAGGACAGGGGTCGGCACCGGGGAGCTGTTTTTT; cdr3_aa: CACKSDRTGVGTGELFF
clone_size: .; d_call: TRBD1; v_call: TRBV7-9; j_call: TRBJ2-1; cdr3_nt: TGTGCCAGCAGCTTCCTCCCCGTACAGGGGTATGAGCAGTTCTTC; cdr3_aa: CASSFLPVQGYEQFF
clone_size: once; d_call: TRBD2; v_call: TRBV4-3; j_call: TRBJ2-5; cdr3_nt: TGCGCCAGCAGCCAAGCGGGCGGGAGGGACCAAGAGACCCAGTACTTC; cdr3_aa: CASSQAGGRDQETQYF
clone_size: .; d_call: .; v_call: TRBV5-4; j_call: TRBJ1-2; cdr3_nt: TGTGCCAGCAGCCAAAAAGGGGGGGGCCGCATCTCCTATGGCTACACCTTC; cdr3_aa: CASSQKGGGRISYGYTF
clone_size: .; d_call: .; v_call: TRBV5-1; j_call: TRBJ2-7; cdr3_nt: TGCGCCAGCAGCTTGGTTGGGGACTCCTACGAGCAGTACTTC; cdr3_aa: CASSLVGDSYEQYF
clone_size: .; d_call: .; v_call: TRBV16; j_call: TRBJ2-1; cdr3_nt: TGTGCCAGCAGCCTATCGGTTCCCTCCTACAATGAGCAGTTCTTC; cdr3_aa: CASSLSVPSYNEQFF
clone_size: .; d_call: .; v_call: TRBV5-6; j_call: TRBJ1-2; cdr3_nt: TGTGCCAGCAGCCGATCAATTTATGGCTACACCTTC; cdr3_aa: CASSRSIYGYTF
clone_size: .; d_call: .; v_call: TRBV5-1; j_call: TRBJ2-3; cdr3_nt: TGCGCCAGCAGTCCAGGACTAACCAGACGCCGCACAGATACGCAGTATTTT; cdr3_aa: CASSPGLTRRRTDTQYF
clone_size: .; d_call: TRBD1; v_call: TRBV5-5; j_call: TRBJ1-2; cdr3_nt: TGTGCCAGCAGCTTGGCCGGGACAGACTATGGCTACACCTTC; cdr3_aa: CASSLAGTDYGYTF
clone_size: .; d_call: TRBD2; v_call: TRBV5-4; j_call: TRBJ2-1; cdr3_nt: TGTGCCAGCATCCAGCGGGAGGGCCCGAAGGGAAATGAGCAGTTCTTC; cdr3_aa: CASIQREGPKGNEQFF
clone_size: .; d_call: .; v_call: TRBV7-2; j_call: TRBJ1-1; cdr3_nt: TGTGCCAGCAGCTTAGCAGCCACATCGCGCACTGAAGCTTTCTTT; cdr3_aa: CASSLAATSRTEAFF
clone_size: .; d_call: .; v_call: TRBV5-5; j_call: TRBJ1-2; cdr3_nt: TGTGCCAGCAGCTTGCCGGGAGGGGGACCCTATGGCTACACCTTC; cdr3_aa: CASSLPGGGPYGYTF
clone_size: .; d_call: TRBD1; v_call: TRBV6-1; j_call: TRBJ2-4; cdr3_nt: TGTGCCAGCACAACGGGACAGGGATCCATTCAGTACTTC; cdr3_aa: CASTTGQGSIQYF
clone_size: .; d_call: TRBD2; v_call: TRBV5-1; j_call: TRBJ2-5; cdr3_nt: TGCGCCAGCAGCCTAAACGGGGCGGGAGGAGGGGAGACCCAGTACTTC; cdr3_aa: CASSLNGAGGGETQYF
clone_size: .; d_call: .; v_call: TRBV9; j_call: TRBJ2-1; cdr3_nt: TGTGCCAGCAGCGCCCATGGGGAGCGGCCGCTCAATGAGCAGTTCTTC; cdr3_aa: CASSAHGERPLNEQFF
clone_size: .; d_call: TRBD1; v_call: TRBV28; j_call: TRBJ2-2; cdr3_nt: TGTGGGGCCCGGGACAGACCTTCCTCCGGGGAGCTGTTTTTT; cdr3_aa: CGARDRPSSGELFF
clone_size: .; d_call: .; v_call: TRBV28; j_call: TRBJ2-3; cdr3_nt: TGTGCCAGCACCCCCGGCGGGTACACAGATACGCAGTATTTT; cdr3_aa: CASTPGGYTDTQYF
clone_size: .; d_call: .; v_call: TRBV10-1; j_call: TRBJ2-6; cdr3_nt: TGCGCCAGCAGCCCGAGCTCTGGGGCCAACGTCCTGACTTTC; cdr3_aa: CASSPSSGANVLTF
clone_size: .; d_call: .; v_call: TRBV28; j_call: TRBJ2-7; cdr3_nt: TGTGCCAGCACCAGGCCCCAGGGTGGGTTCTACGAGCAGTACTTC; cdr3_aa: CASTRPQGGFYEQYF